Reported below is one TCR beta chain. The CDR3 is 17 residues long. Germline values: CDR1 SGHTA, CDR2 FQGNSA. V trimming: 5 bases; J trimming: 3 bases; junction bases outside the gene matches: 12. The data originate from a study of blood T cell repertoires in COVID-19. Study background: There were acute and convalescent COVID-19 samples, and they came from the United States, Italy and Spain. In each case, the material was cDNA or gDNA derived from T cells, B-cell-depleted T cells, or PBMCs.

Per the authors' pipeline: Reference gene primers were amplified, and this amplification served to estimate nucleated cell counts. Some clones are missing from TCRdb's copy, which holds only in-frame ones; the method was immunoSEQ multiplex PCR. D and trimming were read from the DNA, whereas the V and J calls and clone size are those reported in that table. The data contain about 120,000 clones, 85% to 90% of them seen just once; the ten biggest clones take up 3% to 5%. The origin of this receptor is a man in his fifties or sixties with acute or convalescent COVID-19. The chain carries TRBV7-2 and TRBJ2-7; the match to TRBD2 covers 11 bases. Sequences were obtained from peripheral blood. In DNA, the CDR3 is TGTGCCAGCAGCATAACTAGCGGGAGCCCCCTGGGCTACGAGCAGTACTTC. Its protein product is CASSITSGSPLGYEQYF.